One and the same sample provided the 12 T cell receptor beta chains below, sequenced in a study of blood T cell repertoires in COVID-19. Some clones are missing from TCRdb's copy, which holds only in-frame ones; the method was immunoSEQ multiplex PCR. Of 350,000 to 450,000 clones listed, approximately 90% were seen once; the top ten hold 1.4%. What was sequenced was PBMCs or T cells enriched from blood (not recorded which). The receptors stem from a woman under 30 who had been exposed to COVID-19.

This clone was seen just once. This CDR3 reads CASSQATGTEYF. The CDR3 nucleotides are TGTGCCAGCAGCCAAGCTACAGGGACGGAGTACTTC. V usage is TRBV3-1 (or the pseudogene TRBV3-2) and J usage is TRBJ2-7; D is possibly TRBD1 (6 bases). CDR1 is LGHDT and CDR2 is YNNKEL in the germline V gene (reference sequence). Trimming left V 1 base short and J 11 bases short, with 12 bases between. The CDR3 contains 12 residues.

The chain uses TRBV5-1 and TRBJ1-3; 11 bases line up with TRBD1. This CDR3 region has 16 residues. Germline V gene lookup returns CDR1 SGHRS and CDR2 YFSETQ. The junction had 6 bases not matched to a gene; V was cut back by 4 bases and J by 3 bases. In DNA, the CDR3 is TGCGCCAGCAGCCCCTGGACAGGGGGCGGTGGAAACACCATATATTTT. It translates to CASSPWTGGGGNTIYF.

Note on this clone: Within the sample, other DNA sequences also encode this same CDR3. This chain links TRBV6-5 with TRBJ1-1; no clear D. The V and J ends lost 0 bases and 1 base respectively, with 6 bases between them. There are 14 residues in the CDR3. Germline V gene sequence: CDR1 MNHEY, CDR2 SVGAGI. The CDR3 nucleotides read TGTGCCAGCAGTTACTCGGGAGGGAACACTGAAGCTTTCTTT. Protein: CASSYSGGNTEAFF.

V is TRBV11-2 and J is TRBJ2-5; 11 bases are shared with TRBD2. The trim removed 1 base at V and 5 bases at J, leaving 6 bases unmatched. CDR3 size: 16 residues. Germline V CDR1 and CDR2: SGHAT, FQNNGV. CDR3 bases: TGTGCCAGCAGCTTAGTTAGCGGGGGGGCTGGGGAGACCCAGTACTTC. This gives the protein CASSLVSGGAGETQYF.

This chain links TRBV28 with TRBJ1-5, with 8 nucleotides matching TRBD1. This CDR3 has 17 amino acids. The J segment lost 4 bases and the V segment lost 4 bases, leaving 12 bases of the junction unmatched. In germline, CDR1 is MDHEN, CDR2 SYDVKM. In DNA, the CDR3 is TGTGCCAGCAGTTCCGCGGATAGGACAGGGAGTAATCAGCCCCAGCATTTT. It codes for CASSSADRTGSNQPQHF.

Regarding this clone: At one end the junction does not follow the germline gene, possibly because of a read error. V is TRBV19 and J is TRBJ2-2; 12 nucleotides match TRBD2. The CDR3 loop spans 16 amino acids. Per germline, CDR1 LNHDA and CDR2 SQIVND (reference sequence). CDR3 protein: CASRIGLAGNTGELFF. For the CDR3, the DNA is TGTGCCAGTAGGATAGGACTAGCGGGAAACACCGGGGAGCTGTTTTTT.

This chain connects TRBV4-2 to TRBJ1-3; D possibly corresponds to TRBD1 (5 bases). The germline V and J ends were trimmed by 0 bases and 4 bases, with 13 bases remaining between them. Germline values: CDR1 LGHNA, CDR2 YNFKEQ. This CDR3 contains 16 residues. The CDR3 loop reads CASSQEIWGRGNTIYF. CDR3 DNA: TGTGCCAGCAGCCAAGAAATCTGGGGCAGAGGAAACACCATATATTTT.

DNA for the CDR3: TGTGCCAGCAGCTGGGGACAGGGGGCCCGGGGGGAGCTGTTTTTT. This sequence encodes CASSWGQGARGELFF. The V and J genes are TRBV7-2 and TRBJ2-2; 12 nucleotides align to TRBD1. The CDR3 contains 15 residues. With 4 bases clipped from V and 8 bases from J, the junction kept 5 bases outside the gene matches. The germline CDR1 and CDR2 sequences are SGHTA and FQGNSA.

The chain recombines TRBV7-2 with TRBJ2-7, with a possible D match to TRBD2 (6 bases). Trimming left V 8 bases short and J 7 bases short, with 18 bases between. Germline V CDR1 and CDR2: SGHTA, FQGNSA. This CDR3 is built from 13 residues. CDR3 in amino acids: CASEEGGSWEQYF. Written as DNA, the CDR3 is TGTGCCAGCGAGGAGGGTGGCAGTTGGGAGCAGTACTTC.

The genes are TRBV12-3 or TRBV12-4 and TRBJ1-5; D unclear. The CDR3 spans 13 residues. V was pared by 3 bases and J by 3 bases, with 6 bases between. CDR3 coding DNA: TGTGCCAGCAGTTTGGGAGCCAATCAGCCCCAGCATTTT. Protein: CASSLGANQPQHF.

The sample holds one count of this clone. CDR3: CASSWEGSAYTEAFF. In DNA form, the CDR3 reads TGTGCCAGCAGCTGGGAGGGTTCAGCATATACTGAAGCTTTCTTT. The chain combines TRBV7-9 with TRBJ1-1, with D unresolved. Trimming shortened V by 4 bases and J by 5 bases, and 17 bases separated the two germline ends. Germline-derived CDR1 and CDR2 are SEHNR and FQNEAQ (reference sequence). The CDR3 is made up of 15 amino acids.

In DNA, the CDR3 is TGTGCCAGCAGTGAAGAAGGTCCGAGGGCTTTCTTT. Residues: CASSEEGPRAFF. The genes are TRBV25-1 and TRBJ1-1; D not resolved. The ends were cut back, 2 bases at V and 11 bases at J, with 12 bases in the middle. This CDR3 has 12 amino acids. Germline V gene data show CDR1 as MGHDK and CDR2 as SYGVNS.